One and the same sample provided the 31 T cell receptor beta chains below, sequenced in a study of vaccination and CD4 T cells after COVID-19. The treatment is: roughly 10-day PBMC culture with coronavirus spike peptide pools or control peptides (ViraFEST assay). CD4+ T cells of the unexposed donor were collected before the COVID-19 pandemic (2011-2018). An Oncomine TCR Beta short-read assay was used to sequence the DNA from cultured CD4+ T cells. TCRdb re-called the PCR reads with MiXCR, one entry per CDR3 protein. The sample holds about 6,600 distinct CDR3 sequences, about 28% seen once. Their target antigens are unknown. Sequenced: CD4+ T cells from blood, cultured in vitro. These receptors were obtained from a human donor in good health.

J is TRBJ2-5 and V is TRBV2; a weak D match, TRBD2 (6 bases). The CDR3 is 15 amino acids. V was trimmed by 7 bases and J by 1 base, leaving 16 bases between them. The germline V gene encodes CDR1 SNHLY and CDR2 FYNNEI. The CDR3 DNA reads as TGTGCCAGCACCCATAGCGGACGCCCCCAAGAGACCCAGTACTTC. It is translated as CASTHSGRPQETQYF.

This clonotype has more than one count but fewer than ten. The chain recombines TRBV28 with TRBJ2-1, with D uncertain. This CDR3 has 11 amino acids. V lost 2 bases, J lost 8 bases, and 4 bases lay in between. Per the germline V gene, CDR1 is MDHEN and CDR2 is SYDVKM. For the CDR3, the DNA is TGTGCCAGCAGTTTACACGATGAGCAGTTCTTC. This encodes CASSLHDEQFF.

The V gene is TRBV12-3 or TRBV12-4, the J gene TRBJ2-6, with D maybe TRBD2 (5 bases). The ends were cut back, 7 bases at V and 3 bases at J, with 10 bases in the middle. This CDR3 region has 14 residues. Written as DNA, the CDR3 is TGTGCCAGCATCCAACGGGATGGGGCCAACGTCCTGACTTTC. Residues: CASIQRDGANVLTF.

This clonotype counts as large. The chain couples TRBV6-5 to TRBJ1-5, with TRBD1 matching 10 bases. Germline lookup yields CDR1 MNHEY and CDR2 SVGAGI. The length of the CDR3 is 14 residues. Trimming at V came to 4 bases and at J to 5 bases, leaving 2 bases not matched to a gene. This CDR3 is CASSWGTGDQPQHF. In DNA, the CDR3 is TGTGCCAGCAGTTGGGGGACAGGGGATCAGCCCCAGCATTTT.

The sample holds a few counts of this clonotype. The genes are TRBV7-2 and TRBJ1-2, with no clear D. V was clipped by 5 bases and J by 2 bases, with 9 bases between them. The CDR3 covers 13 residues. Germline-derived CDR1 and CDR2 are SGHTA and FQGNSA. CDR3 nucleotide sequence: TGTGCCAGCAGCCCCTATTTGAACTATGGCTACACCTTC. Translating it yields CASSPYLNYGYTF.

The V gene is TRBV10-3, the J gene TRBJ1-1, with 7 bases lining up with TRBD1. The CDR3 contains 17 residues. Per the germline V gene, CDR1 is ENHRY and CDR2 is SYGVKD. V gave up 8 bases and J gave up 3 bases; unmatched junction bases: 18. CDR3 protein: CAISRGKGQPLDTEAFF. CDR3 in DNA: TGTGCCATCTCGCGGGGGAAGGGACAGCCCCTTGACACTGAAGCTTTCTTT.

The chain combines TRBV6-1 with TRBJ2-2; D remains ambiguous. The length of the CDR3 is 12 residues. The V and J ends lost 4 bases and 5 bases respectively, with 5 bases between them. Germline V CDR1 and CDR2: MNHNS, SASEGT. For the CDR3, the DNA is TGTGCCAGCAGTGTAAGGACCGGGGAGCTGTTTTTT. Translation gives CASSVRTGELFF.

This clonotype was seen more than once but under ten times. V usage is TRBV12-3 or TRBV12-4 and J usage is TRBJ1-2, with D perhaps TRBD1 (6 bases). The CDR3 contains 12 residues. The V end was cut by 5 bases, the J end by 8 bases, with 12 bases between. CDR3 sequence (DNA): TGTGCCAGCAGTACGGACAGACGGGGCTACACCTTC. Protein sequence: CASSTDRRGYTF.

The rearrangement uses TRBV11-2 and TRBJ1-5; D not certain. The V and J ends lost 0 bases and 5 bases respectively, with 11 bases between them. The CDR3 contains 15 residues. CDR1 and CDR2 (germline): SGHAT, FQNNGV. Here the CDR3 reads CASSLDHTDYQPQHF. The CDR3 DNA reads as TGTGCCAGCAGCTTAGATCACACAGATTATCAGCCCCAGCATTTT.

The CDR3 is CASSASGGATDTQYF. In DNA, the CDR3 is TGTGCCAGCAGTGCTAGCGGGGGGGCTACAGATACGCAGTATTTT. The chain employs TRBV6-4 and TRBJ2-3, with 12 bases fitting TRBD2. V gave up 4 bases and J gave up 3 bases; unmatched junction bases: 2. The CDR3 runs to 15 residues. The germline V gene has CDR1 MRHNA and CDR2 SNTAGT.

The chain has TRBV30 and TRBJ1-2; 10 bases line up with TRBD1. Germline CDR1 and CDR2: GTSNPN and SVGIG (reference sequence). CDR3 length: 14 residues. V dropped 5 bases and J dropped 5; count of bases not matched to a gene: 8. CDR3 nucleotides: TGTGCCTGGTATCCGGGACAGGGGCCGTATGGCTACACCTTC. This gives the protein CAWYPGQGPYGYTF.

V gene TRBV10-2 combines with J gene TRBJ1-5; possibly TRBD1 for D (5 bases). Trimming pared 7 bases from V and 2 bases from J, leaving 12 bases between. Germline-derived CDR1 and CDR2 are WSHSY and SAAADI. The CDR3 has 14 residues. In DNA, the CDR3 is TGCGCCAGCACTCCAGGGTTAGGCAATCAGCCCCAGCATTTT. This codes for CASTPGLGNQPQHF.

This chain connects TRBV20-1 to TRBJ1-5; a possible D gene is TRBD1 (5 bases). Trimming left V 5 bases short and J 3 bases short, with 11 bases between. There are 13 residues in the CDR3. Germline V gives CDR1 DFQATT, CDR2 SNEGSKA (reference sequence). DNA of the CDR3: TGCAGTGCTGGGGGGAGGGCCAATCAGCCCCAGCATTTT. Residues: CSAGGRANQPQHF.

The genes are TRBV20-1 and TRBJ2-1; a possible D gene is TRBD1 (6 bases). The germline V gene encodes CDR1 DFQATT and CDR2 SNEGSKA (reference sequence). The CDR3 spans 16 residues. V lost 0 bases and J lost 0, with 12 bases in between. CDR3 nucleotides: TGCAGTGCTAGAGATGGGGGACACCGCTCCTACAATGAGCAGTTCTTC. Its translation is CSARDGGHRSYNEQFF.

This clonotype was found a few times. The chain recombines TRBV25-1 with TRBJ1-5; the match to TRBD1 covers 8 bases. CDR3 length equals 16 residues. Unmatched junction bases numbered 8, after V lost 4 bases and J lost 3 bases. Per germline, CDR1 MGHDK and CDR2 SYGVNS. Written as DNA, the CDR3 is TGTGCCAGCAGTGGAGGACAGGGAAGGCTCAATCAGCCCCAGCATTTT. Protein sequence: CASSGGQGRLNQPQHF.

This clonotype has more than one count but fewer than ten. The chain uses TRBV2 and TRBJ2-3; perhaps TRBD2 as D (6 bases). Trimming stripped 9 bases from V and 0 bases from J, with 13 bases between. The CDR3 runs 14 residues. In germline, CDR1 is SNHLY, CDR2 FYNNEI. The CDR3 loop is CASCSGDSTDTQYF. The CDR3 coding sequence is TGTGCCAGTTGCTCGGGAGATAGCACAGATACGCAGTATTTT.

Comments on this clonotype: An end of the junction does not agree with germline; a read error may underlie this. This chain connects TRBV7-3 to TRBJ2-2; D might be TRBD2 (8 bases). The CDR3 has 14 amino acids. Per the germline V gene, CDR1 is SGHTA and CDR2 is FQGTGA. The CDR3 nucleotides read TGTGCCAGCAGCCTAGACAGGGACGGGGGGGAGCTGGTTTTT. Residues: CASSLDRDGGELVF.

V and J are TRBV20-1 and TRBJ1-1; TRBD1 is a possible D gene (5 bases). The CDR3 totals 13 residues. Trimming stripped 4 bases from V and 1 base from J, with 10 bases between. Germline CDR1 reads DFQATT; CDR2 reads SNEGSKA (reference sequence). CDR3 sequence reads: CSAKSGGNTEAFF. The CDR3 nucleotides are TGCAGTGCTAAGTCCGGGGGGAACACTGAAGCTTTCTTT.

There are a few counts of this clonotype. The CDR3 loop is CASSEMRNSNYGYTF. CDR3 in DNA: TGTGCCAGCAGTGAAATGCGGAACTCTAACTATGGCTACACCTTC. The gene calls are TRBV6-1 and TRBJ1-2; no definite D call. With 2 bases removed from V and 0 bases from J, the gap between germline ends came to 10 bases. The CDR3 consists of 15 residues. Germline values: CDR1 MNHNS, CDR2 SASEGT.

This clonotype has a single count. The genes are TRBV11-2 and TRBJ2-7; 7 bases are shared with TRBD1. This CDR3 has 14 amino acids. Trimming took 5 bases from V and 3 from J; bases not matched to a gene: 7. Germline V gene data show CDR1 as SGHAT and CDR2 as FQNNGV. The CDR3, as DNA: TGTGCCAGCAGCCCCGGGACAGTAGTCTACGAGCAGTACTTC. Protein: CASSPGTVVYEQYF. The full variable domain, its missing parts supplied by reference TRBV11-2 and TRBJ2-7, is EAGVAQSPRYKIIEKRQSVAFWCNPISGHATLYWYQQILGQGPKLLIQFQNNGVVDDSQLPKDRFSAERLKGVDSTLKIQPAKLEDSAVYLCASSPGTVVYEQYFGPGTRLTVT.

This clonotype has only a few counts. This rearrangement joins TRBV20-1 to TRBJ2-4; D gene uncertain. CDR3 size: 15 residues. V lost 1 base, J lost 0 bases, and 10 bases lay in between. The germline V gene encodes CDR1 DFQATT and CDR2 SNEGSKA (reference sequence). The CDR3 sequence is CSARGPLEAKNIQYF. The CDR3 DNA follows: TGCAGTGCTAGAGGGCCCCTGGAAGCCAAAAACATTCAGTACTTC.

The rearrangement links TRBV12-3 or TRBV12-4 to TRBJ1-2; no firm D call. The CDR3 has 11 residues. Trimming stripped 4 bases from V and 8 bases from J, with 8 bases between. The CDR3 reads CASSWTRGYTF. CDR3 coding DNA: TGTGCCAGCAGTTGGACTAGGGGCTACACCTTC.

In this sample, this clonotype is medium-sized. This sequence joins TRBV19 and TRBJ1-2; D is unclear. The V gene lost 2 bases and the J gene lost 4 bases, with 5 bases spanning the gap. CDR1 is LNHDA and CDR2 is SQIVND in the germline V gene (reference sequence). The CDR3 sequence is 12 residues long. In nucleotides, the CDR3 is TGTGCCAGTAGTATACGGGGCTATGGCTACACCTTC. Residues: CASSIRGYGYTF. The full variable domain, in which reference TRBV19 and TRBJ1-2 provide the parts outside the CDR3, is DGGITQSPKYLFRKEGQNVTLSCEQNLNHDAMYWYRQDPGQGLRLIYYSQIVNDFQKGDIAEGYSVSREKKESFPLTVTSAQKNPTAFYLCASSIRGYGYTFGSGTRLTVV.

This clonotype showed up just a few times. The chain is built from TRBV6-1 and TRBJ2-2; D gene unclear. CDR3 length equals 12 residues. The germline V and J ends were trimmed by 8 bases and 8 bases, with 12 bases remaining between them. Germline lookup yields CDR1 MNHNS and CDR2 SASEGT. The CDR3 spells CASLRFGGELFF. CDR3 sequence (DNA): TGTGCCAGCCTCCGGTTCGGGGGGGAGCTGTTTTTT.

By sample share, this clonotype is medium-sized. CDR3 residues: CASNQAGLSGGHTDTQYF. The CDR3 DNA sequence: TGTGCCAGCAACCAGGCTGGCCTTAGCGGGGGTCACACAGATACGCAGTATTTT. This chain joins TRBV7-9 and TRBJ2-3, with 9 bases lining up with TRBD2. V shed 7 bases and J 2 bases; nucleotides not matched to a gene: 16. The V gene's germline CDR1 is SEHNR and CDR2 FQNEAQ (reference sequence). The CDR3 consists of 18 residues.

There are a few counts of this clonotype. The V call is TRBV10-3, the J call TRBJ2-7; 12 nucleotides match TRBD2. The CDR3 consists of 14 residues. Germline V gene sequence: CDR1 ENHRY, CDR2 SYGVKD. With V trimmed by 7 bases and J by 2 bases, 3 bases remained unmatched. CDR3: CAITRTSGTYEQYF. CDR3 DNA: TGTGCCATCACCAGGACTAGCGGGACCTACGAGCAGTACTTC.

This clonotype was seen only once. The V call is TRBV19, the J call TRBJ2-5, with 7 bases fitting TRBD1. Looked up from germline, CDR1 is LNHDA and CDR2 is SQIVND (reference sequence). This CDR3 comprises 14 residues. Trimming took 3 bases from V and 5 from J; bases not matched to a gene: 6. The CDR3 loop reads CASSIRQGFETQYF. The CDR3 DNA reads as TGTGCCAGTAGTATTCGACAGGGTTTTGAGACCCAGTACTTC.

This clonotype was counted between two and nine times. This rearrangement joins TRBV6-1 to TRBJ1-1; 7 bases line up with TRBD1. Germline assignment: CDR1 MNHNS and CDR2 SASEGT. This CDR3 is 17 amino acids long. V dropped 3 bases and J dropped 0; count of bases not matched to a gene: 10. CDR3 nucleotides: TGTGCCAGCAGTGATCGGGGACAGCGTTCTATGAACACTGAAGCTTTCTTT. It encodes CASSDRGQRSMNTEAFF.

The chain couples TRBV6-2 or TRBV6-3 to TRBJ1-1; D gene uncertain. CDR1 and CDR2 (germline): MNHEY, SVGEGT. The V and J ends lost 5 bases and 5 bases respectively, with 12 bases between them. CDR3 length: 13 amino acids. CDR3 residues: CASSAVPITEAFF. The CDR3, as DNA: TGTGCCAGCAGTGCGGTCCCGATTACTGAAGCTTTCTTT.

The CDR3 DNA sequence: TGTGCCAGTCCAAGGACCGGTAATCAGCCCCAGCATTTT. The encoded protein is CASPRTGNQPQHF. V usage is TRBV6-4 and J usage is TRBJ1-5; D is ambiguous. Per germline, CDR1 MRHNA and CDR2 SNTAGT. The CDR3 is 13 amino acids. The ends were cut back, 9 bases at V and 4 bases at J, with 13 bases in the middle.

V gene TRBV7-3 combines with J gene TRBJ1-1; TRBD1 agrees at 7 bases. The CDR3 spans 13 residues. Germline V gene sequence: CDR1 SGHTA, CDR2 FQGTGA. V was clipped by 2 bases and J by 8 bases; unmatched bases: 5. The CDR3 DNA reads as TGTGCCAGCAGCTTAGCTGGACAGGCAGAAGCTTTCTTT. It translates to CASSLAGQAEAFF. The full variable domain, with the rest looked up from reference TRBV7-3 and TRBJ1-1, is GAGVSQTPSNKVTEKGKYVELRCDPISGHTALYWYRQSLGQGPEFLIYFQGTGAADDSGLPNDRFFAVRPEGSVSTLKIQRTERGDSAVYLCASSLAGQAEAFFGQGTRLTVV.